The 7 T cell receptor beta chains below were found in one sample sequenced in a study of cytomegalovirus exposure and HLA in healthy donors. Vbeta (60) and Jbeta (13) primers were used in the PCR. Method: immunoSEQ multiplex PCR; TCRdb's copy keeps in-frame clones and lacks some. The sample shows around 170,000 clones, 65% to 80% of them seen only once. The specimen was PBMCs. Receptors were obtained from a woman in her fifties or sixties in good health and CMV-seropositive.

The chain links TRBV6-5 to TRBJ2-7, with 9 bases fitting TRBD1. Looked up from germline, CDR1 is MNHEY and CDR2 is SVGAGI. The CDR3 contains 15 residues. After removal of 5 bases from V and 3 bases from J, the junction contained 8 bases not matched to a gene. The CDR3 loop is CASSGPGTGFYEQYF. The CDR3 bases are TGTGCCAGCAGTGGTCCCGGGACAGGGTTCTACGAGCAGTACTTC.

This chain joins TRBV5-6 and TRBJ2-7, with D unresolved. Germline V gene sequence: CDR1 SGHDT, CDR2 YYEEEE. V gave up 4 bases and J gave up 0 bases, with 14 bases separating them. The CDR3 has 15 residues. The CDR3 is CASSTILQSSYEQYF. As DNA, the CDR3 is TGTGCCAGCAGCACCATATTACAGAGCTCCTACGAGCAGTACTTC.

CDR3 in amino acids: CASSQDRVAGSLFF. The CDR3 nucleotides read TGCGCCAGCAGCCAAGATCGAGTGGCAGGAAGTCTGTTTTTT. V usage is TRBV4-1 and J usage is TRBJ1-4, with D hard to call. V lost 0 bases and J lost 14, with 16 bases in between. Germline CDR1 MGHRA, CDR2 YSYEKL. This CDR3 is 14 amino acids long.

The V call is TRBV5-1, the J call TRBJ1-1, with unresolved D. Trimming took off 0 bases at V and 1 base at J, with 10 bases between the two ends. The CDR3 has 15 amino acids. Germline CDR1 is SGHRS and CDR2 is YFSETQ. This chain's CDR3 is CASSLGMGRNTEAFF. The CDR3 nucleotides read TGCGCCAGCAGCTTGGGGATGGGGAGGAACACTGAAGCTTTCTTT.

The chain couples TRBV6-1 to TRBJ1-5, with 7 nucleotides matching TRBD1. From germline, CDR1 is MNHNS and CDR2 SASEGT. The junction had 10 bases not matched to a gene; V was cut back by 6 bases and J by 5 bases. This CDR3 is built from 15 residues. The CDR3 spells CASRGTVRGYQPQHF. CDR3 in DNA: TGTGCCAGCAGGGGGACAGTCAGGGGCTATCAGCCCCAGCATTTT.

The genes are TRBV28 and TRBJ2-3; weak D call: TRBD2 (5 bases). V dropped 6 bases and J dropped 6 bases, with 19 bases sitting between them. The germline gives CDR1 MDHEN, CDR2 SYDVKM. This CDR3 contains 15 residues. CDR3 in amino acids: CASRGSPAERDTQYF. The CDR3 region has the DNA TGTGCCAGCAGAGGGAGCCCCGCCGAGAGGGATACGCAGTATTTT.

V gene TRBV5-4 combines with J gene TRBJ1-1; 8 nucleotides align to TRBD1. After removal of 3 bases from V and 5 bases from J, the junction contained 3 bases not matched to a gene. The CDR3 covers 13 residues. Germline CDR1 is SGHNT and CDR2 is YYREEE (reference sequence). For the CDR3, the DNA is TGTGCCAGCAGCTACAGGGGGAGGACTGAAGCTTTCTTT. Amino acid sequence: CASSYRGRTEAFF.